The subject of this entry is one T cell receptor (beta chain). The germline gene is not matched at one end of the junction; a read error may be the cause. This specimen belongs to a study of blood T cell repertoires in COVID-19. Here immunoSEQ multiplex PCR was the method, and the copy in TCRdb shows in-frame clones only, minus some. The sample holds about 67,000 clones, around nine tenths seen once. Germline loops: CDR1 SGHRS, CDR2 YFSETQ. CDR3 length: 15 residues. The sequenced material came from peripheral blood. V usage is TRBV5-1 and J usage is TRBJ2-3; 9 bases are a match to TRBD1. This receptor was obtained from a woman aged 55-69 years with acute or convalescent COVID-19. In DNA form, the CDR3 reads TGCGCCAGCAGCTTACAGGGGGCTGGGACAGATACGCAATATTTT. Translation gives CASSLQGAGTDTQYF.